Each of the 13 T cell receptor beta chains below was sequenced from the same sample in a study of T-cell memory formation after mild COVID-19. TCRdb processed the 5' RACE reads anew with MiXCR; each CDR3 protein has one entry. This sample yields 150,000 to 200,000 distinct CDR3 sequences, of which 15% to 20% are seen a single time; under 2.5% belongs to the top ten. The sequencing input was PBMCs or a T cell subset sorted from them (not recorded which). All receptors derive from an adult woman who had mild COVID-19 (a few samples of this study predate the infection). Cell type and time point are not known.

This clonotype was seen only a few times. J is TRBJ2-2 and V is TRBV5-1; D might be TRBD1 (5 bases). The CDR3 is 14 residues long. The germline V gene encodes CDR1 SGHRS and CDR2 YFSETQ. V lost 5 bases, J lost 2 bases, and 10 bases lay in between. This CDR3 reads CASRGAVNTGELFF. DNA of the CDR3: TGCGCCAGCAGAGGGGCGGTAAACACCGGGGAGCTGTTTTTT.

This clonotype showed up just a few times. The genes are TRBV5-5 and TRBJ2-2; possible D gene TRBD1, 5 bases. The CDR3 consists of 16 residues. Deletions cut 4 bases from V and 4 bases from J, with 17 bases between. Per germline, CDR1 SGHKS and CDR2 YYEKEE (reference sequence). The CDR3 bases are TGTGCCAGCAGCGTGCGTGTGGACACACTCACCGGGGAGCTGTTTTTT. It specifies CASSVRVDTLTGELFF.

The sample holds many counts of this clonotype. V is TRBV7-9 and J is TRBJ2-7; D gene ambiguous. The germline V and J ends were trimmed by 8 bases and 4 bases, with 12 bases remaining between them. Germline-derived CDR1 and CDR2 are SEHNR and FQNEAQ (reference sequence). This CDR3 is built from 12 residues. This chain's CDR3 is CASRRKLYEQYF. The CDR3 DNA reads TGTGCCAGCCGCCGGAAGTTATACGAGCAGTACTTC.

The genes are TRBV5-1 and TRBJ2-3; TRBD1 is a possible D gene (5 bases). The CDR3 has 14 amino acids. The V gene's germline CDR1 is SGHRS and CDR2 YFSETQ. V was shortened by 5 bases and J by 2 bases, with 12 bases between the two germline ends. The CDR3, as DNA: TGCGCCAGCAGTTGGGCAGGGATCACAGATACGCAGTATTTT. This gives the protein CASSWAGITDTQYF.

CDR3 in DNA: TGTGCCAGCAGTCTAGCGGGGGTCGTCAATGAGCAGTTCTTC. Translation gives CASSLAGVVNEQFF. The V call is TRBV11-2, the J call TRBJ2-1; TRBD2 matches at 10 bases. The CDR3 is made up of 14 amino acids. V dropped 6 bases and J dropped 6; count of bases not matched to a gene: 5. Germline V gene data show CDR1 as SGHAT and CDR2 as FQNNGV.

This clonotype was counted only a few times. This chain connects TRBV18 to TRBJ2-1; 7 bases fit TRBD1. The CDR3 runs 16 residues. Germline V gives CDR1 KGHSH, CDR2 LQKENI. V was pared by 3 bases and J by 0 bases, with 5 bases of the junction left unmatched. The CDR3 region has the DNA TGTGCCAGCTCACCCCAGACAGGGAGCTCCTACAATGAGCAGTTCTTC. Protein: CASSPQTGSSYNEQFF.

This rearrangement joins TRBV20-1 to TRBJ2-3; D uncertain. The germline V gene has CDR1 DFQATT and CDR2 SNEGSKA (reference sequence). CDR3 length equals 12 residues. Trimming removed 1 base from V and 4 bases from J, with 6 bases in between. The CDR3 loop is CSARGLADTQYF. Here the CDR3 DNA reads TGCAGTGCTAGAGGATTAGCAGATACGCAGTATTTT.

This clonotype occurred a few times. The chain joins TRBV10-3 to TRBJ2-7, with TRBD2 matching over 13 bases. This CDR3 has 16 residues. V was pared by 4 bases and J by 5 bases, with 8 bases of the junction left unmatched. CDR1 ENHRY and CDR2 SYGVKD come from the germline V gene. The DNA of the CDR3 is TGTGCCATCAGTGGCGCCGGGACTAGCGGGAACAACGAGCAGTACTTC. Protein: CAISGAGTSGNNEQYF.

The chain combines TRBV29-1 with TRBJ1-2; D remains ambiguous. CDR3 length: 11 residues. V gave up 6 bases and J gave up 8 bases, with 13 bases separating them. Germline CDR1 and CDR2: SQVTM and ANQGSEA. The CDR3 sequence is CSVEVVGGYTF. CDR3 coding DNA: TGCAGCGTGGAGGTAGTTGGGGGCTACACCTTC.

The rearrangement links TRBV7-9 to TRBJ1-1; the match to TRBD1 covers 9 bases. Trimming removed 5 bases from V and 13 bases from J; junction bases left unmatched: 5. Germline V CDR1 and CDR2: SEHNR, FQNEAQ (reference sequence). The CDR3 sequence is 11 residues long. CDR3 in DNA: TGTGCCAGCAGCCCAGACAGGGGGGTTTTCTTT. Protein sequence: CASSPDRGVFF.

The chain carries TRBV7-9 and TRBJ2-1, with D perhaps assigned TRBD1 or TRBD2 (6 bases each). The germline V gene has CDR1 SEHNR and CDR2 FQNEAQ (reference sequence). The CDR3 covers 16 residues. Trimming stripped 2 bases from V and 0 bases from J, with 11 bases between. This chain's CDR3 is CASSLHGGGSYNEQFF. The CDR3, as DNA: TGTGCCAGCAGCTTACACGGGGGCGGCTCCTACAATGAGCAGTTCTTC.

This clonotype has a single count. The chain combines TRBV2 with TRBJ1-1; tentatively, D is TRBD1 (6 bases). With 8 bases removed from V and 0 bases from J, the gap between germline ends came to 16 bases. CDR3 length equals 15 residues. Germline V gene data show CDR1 as SNHLY and CDR2 as FYNNEI. In nucleotides, the CDR3 is TGTGCCAGCCGTGTGCAGGGGAAGATGAACACTGAAGCTTTCTTT. Protein sequence: CASRVQGKMNTEAFF.

J is TRBJ2-1 and V is TRBV11-2, with 9 nucleotides matching TRBD2. There are 16 residues in the CDR3. The V gene end was trimmed by 5 bases and the J gene end by 5 bases; junction bases not matched to a gene: 10. Germline CDR1 is SGHAT and CDR2 is FQNNGV. The CDR3 coding sequence is TGTGCCAGCAGCCTTTGGGGGTCTAGCGGGAACAATGAGCAGTTCTTC. Its protein product is CASSLWGSSGNNEQFF.